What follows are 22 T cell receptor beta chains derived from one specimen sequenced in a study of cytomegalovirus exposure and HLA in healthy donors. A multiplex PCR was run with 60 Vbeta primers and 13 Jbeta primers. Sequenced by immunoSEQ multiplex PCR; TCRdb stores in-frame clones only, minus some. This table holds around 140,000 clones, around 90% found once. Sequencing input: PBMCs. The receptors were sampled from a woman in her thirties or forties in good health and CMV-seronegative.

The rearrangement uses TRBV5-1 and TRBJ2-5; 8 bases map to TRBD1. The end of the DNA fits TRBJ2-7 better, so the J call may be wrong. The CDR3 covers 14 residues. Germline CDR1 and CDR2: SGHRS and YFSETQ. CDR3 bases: TGCGCCAGCAGCCCACCAGGGGGCCTCAACGAGCAGTACTTC. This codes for CASSPPGGLNEQYF.

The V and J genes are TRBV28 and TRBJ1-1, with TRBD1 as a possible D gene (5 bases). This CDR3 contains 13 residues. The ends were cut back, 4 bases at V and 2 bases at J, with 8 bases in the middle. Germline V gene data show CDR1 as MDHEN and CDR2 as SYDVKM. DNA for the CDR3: TGTGCCAGCAGTTCCAGGGTAAACACTGAAGCTTTCTTT. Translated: CASSSRVNTEAFF.

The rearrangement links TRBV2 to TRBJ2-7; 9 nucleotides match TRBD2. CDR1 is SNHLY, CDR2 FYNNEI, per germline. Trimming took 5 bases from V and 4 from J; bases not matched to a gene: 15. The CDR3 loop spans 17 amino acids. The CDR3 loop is CASSPLSGTSRRYEQYF. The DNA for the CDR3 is TGTGCCAGCAGTCCCCTCTCCGGGACTAGCAGACGTTACGAGCAGTACTTC.

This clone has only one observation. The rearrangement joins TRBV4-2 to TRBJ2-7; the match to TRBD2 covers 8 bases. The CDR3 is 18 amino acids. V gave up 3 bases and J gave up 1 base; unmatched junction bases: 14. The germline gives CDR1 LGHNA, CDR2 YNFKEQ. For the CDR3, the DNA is TGTGCCAGCAGCCAGGAAGACTTGGGGAGCGGGAGTTCCTACGAGCAGTACTTC. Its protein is CASSQEDLGSGSSYEQYF.

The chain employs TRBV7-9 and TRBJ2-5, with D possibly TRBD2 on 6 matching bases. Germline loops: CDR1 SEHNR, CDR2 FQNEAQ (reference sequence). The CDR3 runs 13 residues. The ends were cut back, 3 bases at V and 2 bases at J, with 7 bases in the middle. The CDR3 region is CASSFGGQETQYF. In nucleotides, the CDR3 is TGTGCCAGCAGCTTTGGGGGGCAAGAGACCCAGTACTTC. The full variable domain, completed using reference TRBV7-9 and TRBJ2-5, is DTGVSQNPRHKITKRGQNVTFRCDPISEHNRLYWYRQTLGQGPEFLTYFQNEAQLEKSRLLSDRFSAERPKGSFSTLEIQRTEQGDSAMYLCASSFGGQETQYFGPGTRLLVL.

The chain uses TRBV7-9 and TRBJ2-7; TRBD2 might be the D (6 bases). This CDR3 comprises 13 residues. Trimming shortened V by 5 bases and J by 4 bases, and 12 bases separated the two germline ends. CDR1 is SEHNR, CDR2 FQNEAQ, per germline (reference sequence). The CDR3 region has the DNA TGTGCCAGCAGCAAGGACTACGATTACGAGCAGTACTTC. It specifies CASSKDYDYEQYF.

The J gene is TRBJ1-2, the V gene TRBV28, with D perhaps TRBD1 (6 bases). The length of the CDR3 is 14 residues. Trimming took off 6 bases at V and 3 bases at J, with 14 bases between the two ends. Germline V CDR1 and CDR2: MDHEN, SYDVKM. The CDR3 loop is CASSIQGVDYGYTF. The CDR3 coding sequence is TGTGCCAGCAGCATACAGGGCGTGGACTATGGCTACACCTTC.

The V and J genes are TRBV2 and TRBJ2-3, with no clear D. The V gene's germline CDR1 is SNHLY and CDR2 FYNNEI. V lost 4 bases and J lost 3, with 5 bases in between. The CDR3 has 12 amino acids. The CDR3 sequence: CASSVVTDTQYF. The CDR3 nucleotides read TGTGCCAGCAGTGTAGTGACAGATACGCAGTATTTT.

The CDR3 sequence is CASRPGGLYEQYF. The CDR3 coding sequence is TGTGCCAGCAGGCCAGGGGGTTTATACGAGCAGTACTTC. This chain connects TRBV28 to TRBJ2-7; 7 nucleotides match TRBD1. CDR3 length: 13 residues. From germline, CDR1 is MDHEN and CDR2 SYDVKM. Trimming removed 6 bases from V and 4 bases from J; junction bases left unmatched: 6. Based on the CDR3 plus reference TRBV28 and TRBJ2-7, the full variable domain is DVKVTQSSRYLVKRTGEKVFLECVQDMDHENMFWYRQDPGLGLRLIYFSYDVKMKEKGDIPEGYSVSREKKERFSLILESASTNQTSMYLCASRPGGLYEQYFGPGTRLTVT.

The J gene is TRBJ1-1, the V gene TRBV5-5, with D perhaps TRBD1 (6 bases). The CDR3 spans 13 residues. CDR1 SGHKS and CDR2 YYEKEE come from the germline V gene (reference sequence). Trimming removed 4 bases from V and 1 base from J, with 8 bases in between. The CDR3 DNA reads TGTGCCAGCAGCCTACAGGGGAACACTGAAGCTTTCTTT. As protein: CASSLQGNTEAFF. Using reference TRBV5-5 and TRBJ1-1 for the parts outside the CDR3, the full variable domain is DAGVTQSPTHLIKTRGQQVTLRCSPISGHKSVSWYQQVLGQGPQFIFQYYEKEERGRGNFPDRFSARQFPNYSSELNVNALLLGDSALYLCASSLQGNTEAFFGQGTRLTVV.

The CDR3 sequence is CASSTRGGGQETQYF. In DNA, the CDR3 is TGTGCCAGCAGCACACGGGGCGGGGGTCAAGAGACCCAGTACTTC. The chain has TRBV7-9 and TRBJ2-5, with TRBD2 identical over 7 bases. Germline-derived CDR1 and CDR2 are SEHNR and FQNEAQ (reference sequence). The CDR3 sequence is 15 residues long. Trimming removed 5 bases from V and 2 bases from J; junction bases left unmatched: 8.

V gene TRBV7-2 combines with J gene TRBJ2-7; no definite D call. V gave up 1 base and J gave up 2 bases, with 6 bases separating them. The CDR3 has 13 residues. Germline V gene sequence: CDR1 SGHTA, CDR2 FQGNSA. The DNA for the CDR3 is TGTGCCAGCAGCTTAGGCAGGACCTACGAGCAGTACTTC. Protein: CASSLGRTYEQYF.

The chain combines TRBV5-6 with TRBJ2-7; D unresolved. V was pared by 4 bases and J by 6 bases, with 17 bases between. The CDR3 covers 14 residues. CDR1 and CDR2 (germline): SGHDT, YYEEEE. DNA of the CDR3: TGTGCCAGCAGCGCGGAGCGTGAGCTCCCCGAGCAGTACTTC. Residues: CASSAERELPEQYF.

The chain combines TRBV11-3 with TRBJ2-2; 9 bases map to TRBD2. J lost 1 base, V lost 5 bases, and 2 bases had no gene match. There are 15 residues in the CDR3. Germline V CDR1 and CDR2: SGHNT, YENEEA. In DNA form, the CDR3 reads TGTGCCAGCAGCCGACTAGCGGTGAACACCGGGGAGCTGTTTTTT. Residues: CASSRLAVNTGELFF. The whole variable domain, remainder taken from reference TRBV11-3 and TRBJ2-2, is EAGVVQSPRYKIIEKKQPVAFWCNPISGHNTLYWYLQNLGQGPELLIRYENEEAVDDSQLPKDRFSAERLKGVDSTLKIQPAELGDSAVYLCASSRLAVNTGELFFGEGSRLTVL.

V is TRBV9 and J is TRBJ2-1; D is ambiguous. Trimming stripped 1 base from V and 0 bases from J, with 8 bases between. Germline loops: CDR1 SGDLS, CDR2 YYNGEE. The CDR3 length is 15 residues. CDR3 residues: CASSVFRSSYNEQFF. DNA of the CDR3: TGTGCCAGCAGCGTATTTAGGAGCTCCTACAATGAGCAGTTCTTC.

CDR3 region: CAIRAGQSSGNTIYF. The CDR3 nucleotides are TGTGCCATCAGAGCCGGACAAAGCTCTGGAAACACCATATATTTT. V is TRBV10-3 and J is TRBJ1-3, with a possible D match to TRBD1 (5 bases). Trimming removed 6 bases from V and 0 bases from J, with 12 bases in between. CDR3 length: 15 residues. Looked up from germline, CDR1 is ENHRY and CDR2 is SYGVKD.

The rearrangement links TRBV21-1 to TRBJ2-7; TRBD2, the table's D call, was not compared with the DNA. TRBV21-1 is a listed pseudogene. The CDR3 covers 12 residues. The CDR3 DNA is TGTGCCAGCAGCAAAGGCGGGTACGAGCAGTACTTC. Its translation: CASSKGGYEQYF.

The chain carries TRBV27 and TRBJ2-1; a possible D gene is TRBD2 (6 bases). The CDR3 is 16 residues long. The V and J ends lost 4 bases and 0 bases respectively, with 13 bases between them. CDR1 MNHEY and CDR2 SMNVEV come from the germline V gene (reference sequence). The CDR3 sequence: CASSSRDWYSYNEQFF. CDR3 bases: TGTGCCAGCAGTTCCCGGGACTGGTACTCCTACAATGAGCAGTTCTTC.

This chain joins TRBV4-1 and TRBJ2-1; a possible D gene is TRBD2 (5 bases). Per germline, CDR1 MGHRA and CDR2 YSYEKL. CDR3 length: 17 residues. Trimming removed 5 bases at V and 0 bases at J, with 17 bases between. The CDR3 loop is CASSKGRAVSSYNEQFF. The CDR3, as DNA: TGCGCCAGCAGCAAAGGTAGAGCGGTTAGCTCCTACAATGAGCAGTTCTTC.

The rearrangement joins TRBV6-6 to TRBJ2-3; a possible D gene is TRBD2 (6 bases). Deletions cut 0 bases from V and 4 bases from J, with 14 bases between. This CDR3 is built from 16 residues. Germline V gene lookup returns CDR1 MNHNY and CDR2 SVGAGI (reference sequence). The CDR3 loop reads CASSYSGGAGADTQYF. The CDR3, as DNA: TGTGCCAGCAGTTACTCGGGGGGAGCGGGCGCAGATACGCAGTATTTT.

CDR3 in DNA: TGTGCCAGCAGCCAGGGACTGTCCGGGGGGGAGCAGTTCTTC. This sequence encodes CASSQGLSGGEQFF. V is TRBV7-3 and J is TRBJ2-1, with 7 bases fitting TRBD2. CDR3 size: 14 residues. V lost 5 bases to trimming and J lost 10 bases; unmatched junction nucleotides: 11. Germline lookup yields CDR1 SGHTA and CDR2 FQGTGA. Combining the CDR3 with reference TRBV7-3 and TRBJ2-1 gives the whole variable domain GAGVSQTPSNKVTEKGKYVELRCDPISGHTALYWYRQSLGQGPEFLIYFQGTGAADDSGLPNDRFFAVRPEGSVSTLKIQRTERGDSAVYLCASSQGLSGGEQFFGPGTRLTVL.

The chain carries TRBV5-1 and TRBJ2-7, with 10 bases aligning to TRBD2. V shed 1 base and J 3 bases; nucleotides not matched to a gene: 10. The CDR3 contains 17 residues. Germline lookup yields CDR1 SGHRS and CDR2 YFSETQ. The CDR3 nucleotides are TGCGCCAGCAGCTTGCTCTCTAGCGGGAGTTCCGGCTACGAGCAGTACTTC. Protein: CASSLLSSGSSGYEQYF. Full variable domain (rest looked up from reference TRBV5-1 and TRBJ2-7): KAGVTQTPRYLIKTRGQQVTLSCSPISGHRSVSWYQQTPGQGLQFLFEYFSETQRNKGNFPGRFSGRQFSNSRSEMNVSTLELGDSALYLCASSLLSSGSSGYEQYFGPGTRLTVT.